Listed below are T cell receptor beta chains from one sample, sequenced in a study of T-cell memory formation after mild COVID-19. TCRdb passed the 5' RACE reads through MiXCR, listing each CDR3 protein once. The sample lists 560,000 or so distinct CDR3 sequences; around a sixth were seen once. Specimen: PBMCs or a T cell subset sorted from them (not recorded which). The receptors stem from an adult woman who had mild COVID-19 (a few samples of this study predate the infection). Cell type and time point are not known. Each CDR3 is given with its conserved first and last residue. The D gene is left open where the match is weak. A row's size may be missing; if present it is once, few, many or a size class.

abundance,v_gene,j_gene,d_gene,CDR3nt,CDR3aa
-,TRBV5-1,TRBJ1-1,-,TGCGCCAGCAGCTTCATAGAAAGGGCTGAAGCTTTCTTT,CASSFIERAEAFF
-,TRBV12-3/TRBV12-4,TRBJ1-6,-,TGTGCCAGCAGTCCCGAGGGACATTCACCCCTCCACTTT,CASSPEGHSPLHF
few,TRBV13,TRBJ1-1,TRBD1,TGTGCCAGCAGCTGGGGCCGGGACAGGGTACACACTGAAGCTTTCTTT,CASSWGRDRVHTEAFF
-,TRBV5-1,TRBJ1-2,-,TGCGCCAGCAGCCCTTCCCGAGCTAACTATGGCTACACCTTC,CASSPSRANYGYTF
few,TRBV12-3/TRBV12-4,TRBJ2-7,TRBD1,TGTGCCAGCACCCTGACAGGGCAAGAGCAGTACTTC,CASTLTGQEQYF
-,TRBV7-6,TRBJ2-1,-,TGTGCCAGCAGCAAGACTTCAGGGGTTTGGGACAATGAGCAGTTCTTC,CASSKTSGVWDNEQFF
few,TRBV20-1,TRBJ1-1,TRBD1,TGCAGTGCTACGAGACAGGGAAGGAACACTGAAGCTTTCTTT,CSATRQGRNTEAFF
-,TRBV3-1,TRBJ2-7,TRBD2,TGTGCCAGCAGCCAAGTCCGACTAGCAGGCTACGAGCAGTACTTC,CASSQVRLAGYEQYF
many,TRBV4-1,TRBJ2-5,-,TGCGCCAGCAGCCAAGGGGGGGCGTTCGAGACCCAGTACTTC,CASSQGGAFETQYF
few,TRBV5-1,TRBJ1-3,-,TGCGCCAGCAGCCGGGAGGGCACGGGCGGCTCTGGAAACACCATATATTTT,CASSREGTGGSGNTIYF
many,TRBV5-5,TRBJ2-5,-,TGTGCCAGCAGTACCCCCGGGCGGTCCCAAGAGACCCAGTACTTC,CASSTPGRSQETQYF
-,TRBV5-1,TRBJ1-1,TRBD1,TGCGCCAGCAGCTTGACAGGGGCGGACACTGAAGCTTTCTTT,CASSLTGADTEAFF
-,TRBV7-6,TRBJ2-5,TRBD2,TGTGCCAGCGGGGGGTTTACGGGAGGGTCCCAAGAGACCCAGTACTTC,CASGGFTGGSQETQYF
-,TRBV30,TRBJ1-1,-,TGTGCCTGGAGCCAGGGACTGAACACTGAAGCTTTCTTT,CAWSQGLNTEAFF
few,TRBV6-1,TRBJ2-7,-,TGTGCCAGCAGCAAGAGGGGCTCCTACGAGCAGTACTTC,CASSKRGSYEQYF
-,TRBV12-3/TRBV12-4,TRBJ2-3,-,TGTGCCAGCAGTCTCCCCGCAGATACGCAGTATTTT,CASSLPADTQYF
few,TRBV7-9,TRBJ2-7,-,TGTGCCAGCAGCGTACAGGGAACCCACGAGCAGTACTTC,CASSVQGTHEQYF
many,TRBV12-3/TRBV12-4,TRBJ2-7,-,TGTGCCAGCAGTTTAGAGGGCTACACCTACGAGCAGTACTTC,CASSLEGYTYEQYF
few,TRBV4-2,TRBJ2-6,-,TGTGCCAGCAGCCAAGATTCGGTTGGGGCCAACGTCCTGACTTTC,CASSQDSVGANVLTF
many,TRBV12-3/TRBV12-4,TRBJ2-1,-,TGTGCCAGCAGTCTCCGACAGAGCTACAATGAGCAGTTCTTC,CASSLRQSYNEQFF
-,TRBV5-1,TRBJ2-3,-,TGCGCCAGCAGCCCCCTCGGCGGGGTCACAGATACGCAGTATTTT,CASSPLGGVTDTQYF
few,TRBV6-2/TRBV6-3,TRBJ2-1,-,TGTGCCAGCAGGGGCGGCGACAATGAGCAGTTCTTC,CASRGGDNEQFF
few,TRBV29-1,TRBJ2-7,TRBD1,TGCAGCGTGCGACAGGGGGCGCGGGTCCACGAGCAGTACTTC,CSVRQGARVHEQYF
few,TRBV4-2,TRBJ2-5,TRBD2,TGTGCCAGCAGCCAAGAACTAGCGGATTTCCAAGAGACCCAGTACTTC,CASSQELADFQETQYF
few,TRBV7-2,TRBJ2-5,-,TGTGCCAGCACCGCCCAGGCAAGGAGAGGCCGGAAAGAGACCCAGTACTTC,CASTAQARRGRKETQYF
-,TRBV6-5,TRBJ1-6,TRBD1,TGTGCCAGCACCGGACAGGGCAATAATTCACCCCTCCACTTT,CASTGQGNNSPLHF
few,TRBV30,TRBJ1-2,TRBD1,TGTGCCTGGAGCGGGACAGGGAGTAGGGGCTACACCTTC,CAWSGTGSRGYTF
-,TRBV5-1,TRBJ1-1,-,TGCGCCAGCAGCTCCTCCAGTGAGTACACTGAAGCTTTCTTT,CASSSSSEYTEAFF
few,TRBV28,TRBJ2-1,TRBD2,TGTGCCAGCACCCTACTAGCGGGGTCCCAAGCGAATGAGCAGTTCTTC,CASTLLAGSQANEQFF
few,TRBV19,TRBJ2-5,TRBD1,TGTGCCAGTAGTCGCATGGACAGGCTACAAGAGACCCAGTACTTC,CASSRMDRLQETQYF
few,TRBV7-9,TRBJ2-1,TRBD1,TGTGCCAGCAGCTTTGGCCAGGGGGCCCAGTTCTTC,CASSFGQGAQFF
-,TRBV20-1,TRBJ1-2,-,TGCAGTGCTAGAGATTCATCTTTAGGAAATAACTATGGCTACACCTTC,CSARDSSLGNNYGYTF
few,TRBV6-1,TRBJ2-1,-,TGTGCCAGCAGTGAAAGGGAACTTGAGCAGTTCTTC,CASSERELEQFF
few,TRBV5-6,TRBJ1-4,-,TGTGCCAGCAGCTCCCTTTCCGGACGTCCTATGGGCGAAAAACTGTTTTTT,CASSSLSGRPMGEKLFF
few,TRBV7-2,TRBJ1-4,-,TGTGCCAGCAGCTCGGACAGTACAACTAATGAAAAACTGTTTTTT,CASSSDSTTNEKLFF
-,TRBV4-1,TRBJ2-1,TRBD1,TGCGCCAGCAGCCGCCTGACAGGGGGCTCCTACAATGAGCAGTTCTTC,CASSRLTGGSYNEQFF
-,TRBV6-1,TRBJ2-7,-,TGTGCCAGCAGTGAACAGACTGCCTACGAGCAGTACTTC,CASSEQTAYEQYF
-,TRBV5-1,TRBJ2-1,-,TGCGCCAGTACTCCTCTCCTATGGACTAACAATGAGCAGTTCTTC,CASTPLLWTNNEQFF
few,TRBV20-1,TRBJ1-1,-,TGCAGTACTAGGGGGGGAGGCACTGAAGCTTTCTTT,CSTRGGGTEAFF
few,TRBV3-1,TRBJ2-6,-,TGTGCCAGCAGCCGCTCTCAGTCGGGACGTACTGGGGCCAACGTCCTGACTTTC,CASSRSQSGRTGANVLTF